These 25 T cell receptor beta chains came from one sample sequenced in a study of human T cells and chemical hapten exposure (dated by TCRdb to the early 2020s). Explained via the paper, the time point label denotes: patch test 1, 2 weeks after DPC sensitization. Sample treatment or condition, as interpreted from the label and publication: therapeutic diphenylcyclopropenone sensitization with weekly scalp DPC. Libraries came from RACE. TCRdb shows the sequencer as NextSeq 500. TCRdb took the public reads, trimmed them with fastp at Q25, ran MiXCR for clone calling and kept in-frame beta chains. Identical CDR3 proteins give one entry, which carries the most common genes and DNA. This sample gives approximately 110,000 distinct CDR3 sequences in total; about 11% of them show up just once. The ten largest clones add up to around 3.4% of the sample. The sequencing here drew on whole blood, taken in connection with sensitization to the hapten diphenylcyclopropenone (DPC). The receptor set was obtained from a middle-aged woman with alopecia areata. Some clones in this sample may be carry-over from other donors' samples.

This clonotype was detected only a few times. V usage is TRBV20-1 and J usage is TRBJ2-5, with TRBD2 matching 13 bases. The CDR3 consists of 15 residues. Losses at the gene ends were 6 bases for V and 5 bases for J; bases not matched to a gene: 9. The germline V gene encodes CDR1 DFQATT and CDR2 SNEGSKA (reference sequence). CDR3 in amino acids: CSARELAGGQETQYF. The DNA for the CDR3 is TGCAGTGCCCGCGAACTAGCGGGGGGGCAGGAGACCCAGTACTTC.

In its sample, this clonotype was seen a few times. This rearrangement joins TRBV7-2 to TRBJ2-7; D may be TRBD1 (5 bases). Germline loops: CDR1 SGHTA, CDR2 FQGNSA. The V end lost 5 bases, the J end lost 5 bases, and 10 bases lay between the germline ends. CDR3 length: 12 residues. CDR3: CASSPFRDEQYF. CDR3 DNA sequence: TGTGCCAGCAGCCCGTTCAGGGACGAGCAGTACTTC.

The rearrangement joins TRBV2 to TRBJ1-5; D might be TRBD1 (5 bases). Germline lookup yields CDR1 SNHLY and CDR2 FYNNEI. The CDR3 runs 17 residues. Trimming took 2 bases from V and 6 from J, leaving 20 bases between them. CDR3 sequence reads: CASSETPPGGGSQPQHF. The CDR3 nucleotides read TGTGCCAGCAGTGAAACCCCCCCGGGGGGAGGTAGTCAGCCCCAGCATTTT. The full variable domain, with the rest looked up from reference TRBV2 and TRBJ1-5, is EPEVTQTPSHQVTQMGQEVILRCVPISNHLYFYWYRQILGQKVEFLVSFYNNEISEKSEIFDDQFSVERPDGSNFTLKIRSTKLEDSAMYFCASSETPPGGGSQPQHFGDGTRLSIL.

This chain links TRBV16 with TRBJ1-5; maybe TRBD1 (6 bases). Trimming removed 4 bases at V and 5 bases at J, with 15 bases between. The CDR3 is 15 residues long. Germline V CDR1 and CDR2: KGHSY, FQNENV. The CDR3 is CASSLIKGEDQPQHF. The CDR3 nucleotides are TGTGCCAGCAGCCTTATTAAGGGGGAGGATCAGCCCCAGCATTTT.

This clonotype was observed a few times. The J gene is TRBJ2-7, the V gene TRBV28; D uncertain. Germline V gene data show CDR1 as MDHEN and CDR2 as SYDVKM. The CDR3 loop spans 14 amino acids. V shed 3 bases and J shed 2 bases, with 11 bases lying between them. The CDR3 spells CASSFLGGAYEQYF. The CDR3 DNA sequence: TGTGCCAGCAGTTTTTTGGGCGGAGCCTACGAGCAGTACTTC.

In its sample, this clonotype was seen once. A much more abundant neighbour one base away suggests this may be a read error. This is likely a read error, given that the CDR3 carries no conserved phenylalanine or tryptophan at its end. This chain joins TRBV7-2 and TRBJ2-1; D unresolved. Germline lookup yields CDR1 SGHTA and CDR2 FQGNSA. V gave up 5 bases and J gave up 4 bases, with 6 bases separating them. CDR3 length: 12 residues. CDR3 in DNA: TGTGCCAGCAGCACTCATTACAATGAGCAGTTCCTC. Protein: CASSTHYNEQFL.

This clonotype was counted at least ten times. V and J are TRBV10-3 and TRBJ2-2; D is unresolved. The ends were cut back, 0 bases at V and 1 base at J, with 6 bases in the middle. CDR1 ENHRY and CDR2 SYGVKD come from the germline V gene. This CDR3 has 15 amino acids. In DNA, the CDR3 is TGTGCCATCAGTGAGTCCCGACTGAACACCGGGGAGCTGTTTTTT. Translation gives CAISESRLNTGELFF.

This clonotype was seen a handful of times. This chain links TRBV7-3 with TRBJ2-6, with a tentative D call TRBD2 (5 bases). Per the germline V gene, CDR1 is SGHTA and CDR2 is FQGTGA. Trimming pared 1 base from V and 4 bases from J, leaving 14 bases between. There are 17 residues in the CDR3. CDR3 DNA sequence: TGTGCCAGCAGCTTAAGTGTTGGCTCGGGAGGGGCCAACGTCCTGACTTTC. Its protein product is CASSLSVGSGGANVLTF.

This clonotype was recorded at least ten times. The chain employs TRBV12-3 or TRBV12-4 and TRBJ1-2, with D possibly being TRBD1 (5 bases). The CDR3 covers 14 residues. V lost 3 bases to trimming and J lost 4 bases, with 12 bases between them. Here the CDR3 DNA reads TGTGCCAGCAGTTTCGAAAGGGGAACCTATGGCTACACCTTC. It encodes CASSFERGTYGYTF.

This clonotype occurred a few times. The chain recombines TRBV29-1 with TRBJ2-2, with a tentative D call TRBD2 (5 bases). Trimming cost V 3 bases and J 4 bases, with 12 bases left between them. The CDR3 has 14 residues. Germline V lookup: CDR1 SQVTM, CDR2 ANQGSEA. CDR3 nucleotides: TGCAGCGTTGATCGAAGAGGAGGCACCGGGGAGCTGTTTTTT. It yields the protein CSVDRRGGTGELFF.

Only a few counts were recorded for this clonotype. This rearrangement joins TRBV27 to TRBJ1-1, with D unclear. Trimming removed 4 bases at V and 0 bases at J, with 6 bases between. The length of the CDR3 is 13 residues. Looked up from germline, CDR1 is MNHEY and CDR2 is SMNVEV (reference sequence). Here the CDR3 reads CASSYRMNTEAFF. As DNA, the CDR3 is TGTGCCAGCAGTTACAGAATGAACACTGAAGCTTTCTTT.

The sample holds a few counts of this clonotype. The chain carries TRBV20-1 and TRBJ2-7, with D perhaps matching TRBD1 (5 bases). V gave up 0 bases and J gave up 3 bases, with 12 bases separating them. The CDR3 consists of 14 residues. CDR1 and CDR2 from the germline V gene are DFQATT and SNEGSKA (reference sequence). The CDR3 DNA reads as TGCAGTGCTAGAGACTCGGACAAGGTCTACGAGCAGTACTTC. It is translated as CSARDSDKVYEQYF.

A few counts support this clonotype. The chain is built from TRBV12-3 or TRBV12-4 and TRBJ1-3; a weak D match, TRBD1 (6 bases). V lost 4 bases and J lost 2, with 12 bases in between. This CDR3 region has 15 residues. Written as DNA, the CDR3 is TGTGCCAGCAGTTGGATCGGGACACCTGGAAACACCATATATTTT. It translates to CASSWIGTPGNTIYF.

Many counts were recorded for this clonotype. The rearrangement links TRBV6-5 to TRBJ2-3; 10 nucleotides match TRBD2. The V gene end was trimmed by 2 bases and the J gene end by 6 bases; junction bases not matched to a gene: 8. Germline-derived CDR1 and CDR2 are MNHEY and SVGAGI. The CDR3 runs to 16 residues. The CDR3 sequence: CASSYLPAGGPDTQYF. In nucleotides, the CDR3 is TGTGCCAGCAGTTACCTCCCAGCGGGAGGGCCGGATACGCAGTATTTT.

This clonotype has ten or more counts. The rearrangement joins TRBV20-1 to TRBJ2-2; tentatively, D is TRBD1 or TRBD2 (6 bases each). Trimming took 3 bases from V and 5 from J, leaving 10 bases between them. The CDR3 covers 13 residues. Germline V gene data show CDR1 as DFQATT and CDR2 as SNEGSKA (reference sequence). CDR3 loop: CSASGGGTGELFF. The CDR3 nucleotides read TGCAGTGCTAGCGGGGGCGGGACCGGGGAGCTGTTTTTT.

The V call is TRBV29-1, the J call TRBJ2-5; D gene uncertain. Germline V CDR1 and CDR2: SQVTM, ANQGSEA. V lost 3 bases to trimming and J lost 2 bases, with 10 bases between them. The CDR3 has 13 amino acids. CDR3 in amino acids: CSVDLAYQETQYF. The CDR3 DNA reads TGCAGCGTTGATCTGGCATATCAAGAGACCCAGTACTTC.

This clonotype turned up a few times. The rearrangement links TRBV28 to TRBJ2-2, with D tentatively TRBD1 or TRBD2 (5 bases each). V was cut by 6 bases and J by 9 bases, with 17 bases left in between. The germline V gene encodes CDR1 MDHEN and CDR2 SYDVKM. The CDR3 is made up of 14 amino acids. The CDR3 coding sequence is TGTGCCAGCAGATCTCTGGGACGTGGGCGGGAGCTGTTTTTT. It encodes CASRSLGRGRELFF.

This clonotype appeared many times. This rearrangement joins TRBV5-1 to TRBJ1-5; no definite D call. Trimming took off 0 bases at V and 5 bases at J, with 9 bases between the two ends. This CDR3 has 14 amino acids. Germline V lookup: CDR1 SGHRS, CDR2 YFSETQ. This chain's CDR3 is CASSLAGADQPQHF. In DNA, the CDR3 is TGCGCCAGCAGCTTGGCCGGCGCCGATCAGCCCCAGCATTTT.

This clonotype has ten or more counts. This chain joins TRBV6-1 and TRBJ2-2; D uncertain. The CDR3 is made up of 15 amino acids. V was cut by 7 bases and J by 3 bases, with 15 bases left in between. Germline V gene lookup returns CDR1 MNHNS and CDR2 SASEGT. The CDR3 DNA follows: TGTGCCAGCACCAAAAGTGTTGACTACACCGGGGAGCTGTTTTTT. Translation: CASTKSVDYTGELFF.

This clonotype occurred many times. The chain links TRBV30 to TRBJ2-4; D possibly corresponds to TRBD1 (5 bases). Germline V lookup: CDR1 GTSNPN, CDR2 SVGIG (reference sequence). The CDR3 contains 18 residues. Trimming removed 6 bases from V and 4 bases from J, with 28 bases in between. CDR3 bases: TGTGCCTGTATGTGGGAACCCTCTTTCCTAAAGGGGAAAAACATTCAGTACTTC. Protein sequence: CACMWEPSFLKGKNIQYF.

The chain carries TRBV27 and TRBJ2-3; 8 nucleotides agree with TRBD2. V was pared by 6 bases and J by 0 bases, with 8 bases of the junction left unmatched. The CDR3 has 16 amino acids. CDR1 and CDR2 (germline): MNHEY, SMNVEV (reference sequence). CDR3 residues: CASRRSSGGSTDTQYF. In DNA, the CDR3 is TGTGCCAGCAGAAGGTCCAGCGGGGGTAGCACAGATACGCAGTATTTT.

The rearrangement joins TRBV7-2 to TRBJ2-1; D may be TRBD2 (6 bases). Trimming cost V 6 bases and J 2 bases, with 17 bases left between them. Germline values: CDR1 SGHTA, CDR2 FQGNSA. The CDR3 contains 16 residues. CDR3 nucleotides: TGTGCCAGCAGGGGAGACGGCGGGGTCGCCTACAATGAGCAGTTCTTC. It codes for CASRGDGGVAYNEQFF. Together with reference TRBV7-2 and TRBJ2-1, the CDR3 gives the full variable domain: GAGVSQSPSNKVTEKGKDVELRCDPISGHTALYWYRQSLGQGLEFLIYFQGNSAPDKSGLPSDRFSAERTGGSVSTLTIQRTQQEDSAVYLCASRGDGGVAYNEQFFGPGTRLTVL.

This clonotype has at least ten counts. The chain uses TRBV12-3 or TRBV12-4 and TRBJ2-2; 9 bases are shared with TRBD1. J lost 5 bases, V lost 6 bases, and 10 bases had no gene match. The CDR3 has 16 amino acids. The CDR3 sequence is CASRLGTGRRTGELFF. CDR3 nucleotides: TGTGCCAGCAGATTGGGGACAGGGAGAAGAACCGGGGAGCTGTTTTTT.

This clonotype was seen repeatedly, ten times or more. This chain's CDR3 is CASSATLEGTTDTQYF. The CDR3 nucleotides are TGTGCCAGCAGCGCAACCTTGGAGGGAACTACAGATACGCAGTATTTT. V gene TRBV7-6 combines with J gene TRBJ2-3, with D possibly TRBD2 on 6 matching bases. Germline V lookup: CDR1 SGHVS, CDR2 FNYEAQ. V lost 5 bases and J lost 3, with 18 bases in between. The CDR3 has 16 amino acids.

This clonotype was seen at least ten times. The rearrangement joins TRBV6-1 to TRBJ1-2, with 7 bases aligning to TRBD1. CDR3 length: 14 amino acids. CDR1 is MNHNS and CDR2 is SASEGT in the germline V gene. The trim removed 6 bases at V and 7 bases at J, leaving 11 bases unmatched. The CDR3 region has the DNA TGTGCCAGCAGCCCTGGACAGGCCGTCGGTGGCTACACCTTC. Its protein product is CASSPGQAVGGYTF.